What follows are 2 T cell receptor beta chains derived from one specimen sequenced in a study of sequential checkpoint blockade in melanoma (dated by TCRdb to 2018 to 2020). The treatment or condition label, as the study defines it: randomized to nivolumab then ipilimumab (arm A) or the reverse (arm B). Library generation was performed with the immunoSEQ multiplex PCR assay. The immuneACCESS repertoire file appears here via TCRdb, limited to in-frame rearrangements. These files lack a portion of the clones; in checked studies, under half of the deficit traces to unresolved V genes, and the cause of the others is not known. The sample yields tens of thousands of clones; roughly 81% were counted once. Roughly 20% of the sample is taken by the ten largest. This specimen was CD8+ T cells sorted from blood (inferred from file names), taken from a patient given nivolumab and ipilimumab in sequence. The receptors were sampled from a human donor with melanoma.

The chain joins TRBV4-1 to TRBJ1-4; 7 nucleotides match TRBD1. Germline V CDR1 and CDR2: MGHRA, YSYEKL. The CDR3 spans 15 residues. The V gene end was trimmed by 3 bases and the J gene end by 4 bases; junction bases not matched to a gene: 5. CDR3 region: CASSQGQSNNEKLFF. The CDR3 DNA is TGCGCCAGCAGCCAGGGACAGTCTAATAATGAAAAACTGTTTTTT.

This clone appeared a few times. This chain links TRBV7-9 with TRBJ1-2; D may be TRBD1 (5 bases). V was shortened by 1 base and J by 4 bases, with 10 bases between the two germline ends. This CDR3 is built from 14 residues. Germline V gives CDR1 SEHNR, CDR2 FQNEAQ (reference sequence). The CDR3 sequence is CASSLVTASYGYTF. In DNA, the CDR3 is TGTGCCAGCAGCTTAGTGACAGCTTCCTATGGCTACACCTTC.